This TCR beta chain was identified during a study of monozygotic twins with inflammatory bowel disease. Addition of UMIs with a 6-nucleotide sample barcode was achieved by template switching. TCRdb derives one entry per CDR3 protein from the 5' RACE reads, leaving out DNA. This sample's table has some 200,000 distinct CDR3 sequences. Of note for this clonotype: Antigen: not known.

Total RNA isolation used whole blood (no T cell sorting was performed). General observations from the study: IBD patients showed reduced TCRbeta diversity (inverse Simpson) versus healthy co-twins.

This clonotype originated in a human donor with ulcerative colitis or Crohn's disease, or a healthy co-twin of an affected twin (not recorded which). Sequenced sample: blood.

The CDR3 region is CASSPGQGRGEHTEAFF. The rearrangement joins TRBV7-9 to TRBJ1-1; TCRdb reports TRBD1, a call that lacks DNA to check it against. This CDR3 is 17 amino acids long. From germline, CDR1 is SEHNR and CDR2 FQNEAQ (reference sequence).